The clone carrying this T cell receptor beta chain was seen more than once but under ten times. Its antigen remains unknown. These data belong to a study of T-cell memory formation after mild COVID-19. Overall study results and limits: Several responding clones turned up in pre-infection memory, indicating that cross-reactive memory may have taken part.

The CDR3 is 18 residues long. CDR1 is SGHRS and CDR2 is YFSETQ in the germline V gene. The ends were cut back, 0 bases at V and 1 base at J, with 19 bases in the middle. TCRdb processed the 5' RACE reads anew with MiXCR; each CDR3 protein has one entry. The table lists 85,000 to 120,000 distinct CDR3 sequences, 9.5% to 15% of them singletons, with around 25% in the top ten. The chain employs TRBV5-1 and TRBJ1-1; D might be TRBD1 (5 bases). Sequenced: PBMCs or a T cell subset sorted from them (not recorded which). The sequence was obtained from an adult woman who had mild COVID-19 (a few samples of this study predate the infection). Cell type and time point are not known. The DNA for the CDR3 is TGCGCCAGCAGCTTGGCGGCCAATCCCAGGGAGGGGAACACTGAAGCTTTCTTT. Protein sequence: CASSLAANPREGNTEAFF.